This record covers a single T cell receptor (beta chain). The antigen it binds to is not known. No qualities accompany the bases; no much larger clone lies one base away. The data were obtained in a study of blood T cell repertoires in COVID-19 (dated by TCRdb to about 2020). At the level of the whole study: The collaborator samples originated in the United States, Italy and Spain and spanned the acute and convalescent phases of COVID-19. The material from the prospective study consisted of cDNA or gDNA derived from T cells, B-cell-depleted T cells, or PBMCs. Subjects who had been exposed to COVID-19, were actively infected with it, or had recovered from it provided the deeply sampled blood TCRbeta repertoires that made up the dataset. The repertoires were released in a freely available public database meant as a resource for research on the immune response to SARS-CoV-2. The samples were drawn from two sources: the first 160 participants of the ongoing ImmuneRACE study, and fewer than 1,500 subjects contributed by 6 global collaborators. Sample metadata almost always included a de-identified subject ID, COVID-19 status, age in years and sex. HLA class I and class II types, where available, came from metadata supplied by the sample provider rather than from assay-based typing.

TCRbeta CDR3 regions were amplified from genomic DNA using the immunoSEQ Assay, a bias-controlled multiplex PCR. The authors processed their data as follows. The number of nucleated cells in each sample was estimated by amplification of reference gene primers within the assay. To quantify the absolute abundance of each unique TCRbeta CDR3 rearrangement, sequence reads were collapsed and filtered. Productive Simpson clonality was computed per sample as the square root of Simpson's diversity index over productive rearrangements. Held by TCRdb, this immuneACCESS table contains in-frame sequences only and omits some clones. Under half of the omission traces to an unresolved V gene where checked; the cause of the rest is unknown. V and J calls plus clone size are reproduced from that table; the DNA served to infer D and trimming. The sample table holds more than 85,000 clones, of which 82% were seen once. Around a sixth of the sample is taken by the ten largest.

V ends up 3 bases short and J 0 bases short, with an unmatched junction base count of 3. The cysteine opens and the phenylalanine closes a CDR3 of 15 amino acids. Only CDR3 DNA remains: 45 bases, in frame from the first base. The germline V gene supplies CDR1 SGHRS and CDR2 YFSETQ. Whole blood was collected in K2EDTA tubes by collaborating institutions according to the institutions' own protocols. For TCRbeta analysis, collaborators shipped samples in one of three forms: frozen whole blood, isolated PBMCs, or DNA extracted from either of those sample types. Overall study outcomes, separate from this receptor: The amount of clinical and demographic metadata varied by source and participant and was provided uncurated.

The receptor's source is an elderly man with acute or convalescent COVID-19. This sequence uses TRBV5-1 and TRBJ1-5; TRBD1 lines up with 7 middle nucleotides. Material: peripheral blood. In nucleotides, the sequence is TGCGCCAGCAGCTCCGGGACAGATAGCAATCAGCCCCAGCATTTT. The translation is CASSSGTDSNQPQHF.